This T cell receptor (beta chain) is from a study of blood T cell repertoires in COVID-19. Study overall: Samples representing acute and convalescent COVID-19 were sourced from the United States, Italy and Spain.

Individuals drawn from about 26 US areas were roughly 18 to 95 years old. Cohorts were based on clinical histories the participants reported. Authors' analysis steps: Amplification with reference gene primers provided the estimates of nucleated cell counts. Measured with immunoSEQ multiplex PCR; TCRdb has only the in-frame clones, and not every one. The D gene and trimming were derived from the DNA, and the V and J assignments and clone size from that table. The profile shows about 140,000 clones, roughly 81% of them singletons. This CDR3 comprises 14 residues. The V gene end was trimmed by 6 bases and the J gene end by 6 bases; junction bases not matched to a gene: 10. Germline V gene data show CDR1 as SGHAT and CDR2 as FQNNGV.

This sequence originates from a woman aged 45 to 65 with acute COVID-19. The chain links TRBV11-2 to TRBJ1-2; 7 bases fit TRBD1. Specimen: PBMCs or T cells enriched from blood (not recorded which). The CDR3 DNA reads TGTGCCAGCAGATTCGCCGGGACAGACCATGGCTACACCTTC. It codes for CASRFAGTDHGYTF.